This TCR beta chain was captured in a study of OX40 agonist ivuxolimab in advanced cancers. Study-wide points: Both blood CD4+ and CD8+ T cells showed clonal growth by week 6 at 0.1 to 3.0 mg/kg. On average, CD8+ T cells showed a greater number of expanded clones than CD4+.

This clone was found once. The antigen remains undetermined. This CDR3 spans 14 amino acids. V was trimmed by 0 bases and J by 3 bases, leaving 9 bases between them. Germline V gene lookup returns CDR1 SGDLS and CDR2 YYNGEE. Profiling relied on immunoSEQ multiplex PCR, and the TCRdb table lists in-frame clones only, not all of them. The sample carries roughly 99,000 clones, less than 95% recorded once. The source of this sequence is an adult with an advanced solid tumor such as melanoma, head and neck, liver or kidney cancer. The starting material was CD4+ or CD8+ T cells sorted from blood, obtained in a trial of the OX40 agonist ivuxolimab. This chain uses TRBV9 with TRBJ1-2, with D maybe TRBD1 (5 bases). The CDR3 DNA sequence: TGTGCCAGCAGCGTAGCTGCCAGGGACTATGGCTACACCTTC. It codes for CASSVAARDYGYTF.